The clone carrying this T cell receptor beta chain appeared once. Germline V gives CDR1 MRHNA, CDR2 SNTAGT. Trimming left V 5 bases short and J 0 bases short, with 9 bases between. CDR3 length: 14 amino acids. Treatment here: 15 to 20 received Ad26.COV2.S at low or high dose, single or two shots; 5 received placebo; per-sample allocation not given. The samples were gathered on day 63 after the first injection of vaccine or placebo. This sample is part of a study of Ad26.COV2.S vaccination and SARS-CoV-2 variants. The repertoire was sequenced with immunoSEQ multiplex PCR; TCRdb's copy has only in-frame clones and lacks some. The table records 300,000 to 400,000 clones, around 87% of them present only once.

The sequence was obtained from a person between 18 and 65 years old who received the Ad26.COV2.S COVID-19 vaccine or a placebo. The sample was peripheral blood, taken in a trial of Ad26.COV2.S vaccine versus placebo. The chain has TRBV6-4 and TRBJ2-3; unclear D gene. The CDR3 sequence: CASSKTPSTDTQYF. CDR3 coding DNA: TGTGCCAGCAGTAAAACACCTAGCACAGATACGCAGTATTTT.